One and the same sample provided the 8 T cell receptor beta chains below, sequenced in a study of shared clonotypes between healthy human individuals. Using immunoSEQ multiplex PCR, the repertoire was profiled, and TCRdb retains in-frame clones only, with some absent. The sample consists of around 2,000,000 clones, over 85% of them appearing once. Sequencing was performed on naive CD4+ T cells sorted from blood. Described subset: CD45RA+ positively selected. These receptors all stem from a man younger than 35 in good health.

The chain has TRBV7-2 and TRBJ1-3, with 11 bases matching TRBD1. This CDR3 contains 13 residues. Trimming removed 4 bases from V and 12 bases from J; junction bases left unmatched: 5. The germline gives CDR1 SGHTA, CDR2 FQGNSA. The CDR3 DNA is TGTGCCAGCAGCTGGGACAGGGGGGATCACATATATTTT. Protein sequence: CASSWDRGDHIYF.

The J gene is TRBJ2-7, the V gene TRBV10-2, with 7 bases matching TRBD1. The V gene end was trimmed by 5 bases and the J gene end by 2 bases; junction bases not matched to a gene: 3. The CDR3 loop spans 13 amino acids. Looked up from germline, CDR1 is WSHSY and CDR2 is SAAADI. CDR3: CASSSTGPYEQYF. CDR3 in DNA: TGCGCCAGCAGTTCGACAGGGCCCTACGAGCAGTACTTC.

The gene calls are TRBV7-2 and TRBJ2-3, with 8 bases aligning to TRBD2. CDR1 is SGHTA and CDR2 is FQGNSA in the germline V gene. J was trimmed by 1 base and V by 5 bases; bases with no gene match: 14. The CDR3 spans 18 residues. The CDR3 reads CASSPHSSTSGRTDTQYF. The DNA of the CDR3 is TGTGCCAGCAGCCCCCATTCGTCCACTAGCGGACGCACAGATACGCAGTATTTT.

The V call is TRBV28, the J call TRBJ1-6; D not resolved. Per germline, CDR1 MDHEN and CDR2 SYDVKM. The CDR3 length is 15 residues. Deletions cut 2 bases from V and 7 bases from J, with 12 bases between. DNA for the CDR3: TGTGCCAGCAGTTTAGCCCAGGCTAACAATTCACCCCTCCACTTT. Its translation is CASSLAQANNSPLHF.

The J gene is TRBJ2-7, the V gene TRBV6-6, with 9 bases lining up with TRBD1. V trimming: 7 bases; J trimming: 3 bases; junction bases outside the gene matches: 7. Germline V gene data show CDR1 as MNHNY and CDR2 as SVGAGI (reference sequence). The CDR3 is 14 residues long. The CDR3 nucleotides are TGTGCCAGCAAACGAACGGGACAGGGCTACGAGCAGTACTTC. Its translation: CASKRTGQGYEQYF.

Here the CDR3 reads CASSSYLAGGTYNEQFF. DNA of the CDR3: TGTGCCAGCAGCTCCTATCTAGCGGGGGGGACCTACAATGAGCAGTTCTTC. V is TRBV11-2 and J is TRBJ2-1; 12 nucleotides align to TRBD2. The CDR3 has 17 residues. Germline V CDR1 and CDR2: SGHAT, FQNNGV. V was clipped by 4 bases and J by 2 bases; unmatched bases: 6.

The gene calls are TRBV6-5 and TRBJ1-2, with a possible D match to TRBD1 (6 bases). CDR1 is MNHEY, CDR2 SVGAGI, per germline. The CDR3 has 12 amino acids. Trimming pared 5 bases from V and 5 bases from J, leaving 9 bases between. The chain's CDR3 is CASSPGTYGYTF. For the CDR3, the DNA is TGTGCCAGCAGTCCCGGGACATATGGCTACACCTTC.

The chain carries TRBV30 and TRBJ2-7; TRBD2 matches at 8 bases. The CDR3 has 14 amino acids. The germline V gene has CDR1 GTSNPN and CDR2 SVGIG (reference sequence). The junction had 12 bases not matched to a gene; V was cut back by 5 bases and J by 6 bases. In DNA, the CDR3 is TGTGCCTGGCACCGGGGAGCGGGAGTACGCGAGCAGTACTTC. It specifies CAWHRGAGVREQYF.